This T cell receptor (beta chain) was obtained from a study of blood T cell repertoires in COVID-19. Participant age was roughly 18 to 89 years, and participants resided in 24 US areas. TCRdb's table, derived via immunoSEQ multiplex PCR, lists solely in-frame clones and lacks some. Of approximately 82,000 clones listed, around 88% are singletons. The specimen was PBMCs or T cells enriched from blood (not recorded which). The sequence was obtained from a woman in her forties or fifties with acute COVID-19.

CDR3 bases: TGTGCCAGCAGCCAAGGCAGTCCGTACTCTGGAAACACCATATATTTT. It is translated as CASSQGSPYSGNTIYF. The rearrangement uses TRBV14 and TRBJ1-3; D unresolved. The CDR3 runs 16 residues. Germline V lookup: CDR1 SGHDN, CDR2 FVKESK. The V and J ends lost 1 base and 0 bases respectively, with 10 bases between them. The full variable domain, its missing parts supplied by reference TRBV14 and TRBJ1-3, is EAGVTQFPSHSVIEKGQTVTLRCDPISGHDNLYWYRRVMGKEIKFLLHFVKESKQDESGMPNNRFLAERTGGTYSTLKVQPAELEDSGVYFCASSQGSPYSGNTIYFGEGSWLTVV.